Below, 3 T cell receptor beta chains from the same sample are listed, as sequenced in a study of shared clonotypes between healthy human individuals. As defined, naive CD8 cells were CD45RO-negative and positively selected for CCR7, with terminally differentiated effector memory CD45RA+ cells excluded. Profiling relied on immunoSEQ multiplex PCR, and the TCRdb table lists in-frame clones only, not all of them. Counted here are over 2 million clones, roughly 95% occurring once; the ten biggest clones make up 1% to 1.3%. What was sequenced was naive CD8+ T cells sorted from blood. The receptors originated from a man aged 18-30 years in good health.

The rearrangement links TRBV19 to TRBJ2-2; maybe TRBD1 (6 bases). Germline CDR1 LNHDA, CDR2 SQIVND (reference sequence). The CDR3 runs to 17 residues. The V gene lost 3 bases and the J gene lost 1 base, with 15 bases spanning the gap. The CDR3 here is CASSIDAETGNTGELFF. DNA of the CDR3: TGTGCCAGTAGTATTGATGCTGAGACAGGGAACACCGGGGAGCTGTTTTTT.

This clone was found once. One end of the junction varies from germline; a read error may be responsible. The CDR3 protein is CASSLAGQSDTQYF. The CDR3 coding sequence is TGTGCTAGCAGCTTAGCGGGACAGAGTGATACGCAGTATTTT. The genes are TRBV7-7 and TRBJ2-3; D might be TRBD2 (8 bases). The CDR3 consists of 14 residues. The germline CDR1 and CDR2 sequences are SSHAT and FNYEAQ (reference sequence).

This clone was seen only once. The sample contains more than one DNA sequence encoding this CDR3. The chain recombines TRBV5-4 with TRBJ2-7, with D possibly being TRBD1 or TRBD2 (7 bases each). Trimming pared 2 bases from V and 6 bases from J, leaving 12 bases between. The CDR3 spans 13 residues. CDR1 and CDR2 from the germline V gene are SGHNT and YYREEE (reference sequence). The CDR3, as DNA: TGTGCCAGCAGCTTTCAGGGGGGGAGCGAGCAGTACTTC. It yields the protein CASSFQGGSEQYF.